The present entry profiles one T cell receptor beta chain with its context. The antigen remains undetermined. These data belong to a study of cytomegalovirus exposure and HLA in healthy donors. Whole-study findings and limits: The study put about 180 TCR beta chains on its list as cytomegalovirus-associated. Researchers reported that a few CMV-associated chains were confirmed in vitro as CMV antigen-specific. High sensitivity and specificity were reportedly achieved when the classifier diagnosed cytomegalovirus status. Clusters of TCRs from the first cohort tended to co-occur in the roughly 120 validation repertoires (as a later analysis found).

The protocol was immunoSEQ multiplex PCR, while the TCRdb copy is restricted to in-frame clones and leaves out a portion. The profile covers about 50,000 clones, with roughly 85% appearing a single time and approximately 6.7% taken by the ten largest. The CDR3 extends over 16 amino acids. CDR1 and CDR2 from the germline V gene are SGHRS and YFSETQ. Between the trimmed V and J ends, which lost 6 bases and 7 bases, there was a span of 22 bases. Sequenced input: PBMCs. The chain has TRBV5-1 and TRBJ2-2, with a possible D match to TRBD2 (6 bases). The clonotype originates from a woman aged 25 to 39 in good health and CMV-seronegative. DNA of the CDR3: TGCGCCAGCACCCGGCGGGGCCCCGGAGAACTCGGGGAGCTGTTTTTT. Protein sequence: CASTRRGPGELGELFF.